The clone carrying this T cell receptor beta chain was detected ten times or more. Its antigen is unknown. Germline V gives CDR1 LNHDA, CDR2 SQIVND (reference sequence). Trimming cost V 6 bases and J 3 bases; bases outside gene matches: 4. The CDR3 covers 14 residues. Pregnant or lactating patients were excluded, as were those with uncontrolled infection or other autoimmune disease. Diagnoses were established using clinical symptoms, serum thyroxine and TRAb, thyroid ultrasound and orbital computed tomography. The source of the PBMCs was about 10 ml of fresh peripheral blood. This specimen comes from a study of T cells in Graves' hyperthyroidism and ophthalmopathy. Amplified regions were TCR beta CDR3 sequences from RNA transcripts. First-round RT-PCR of the TCR CDR3 relied on the HTBI primer set. TCRdb ran MiXCR on the multiplex PCR reads and lists one entry per CDR3 protein. The sample lists 500,000 to 550,000 distinct CDR3 sequences; around 20% were seen once.

General study findings and limits: Also found in blood were most expanded thyroid clonotypes above 0.001.

Specimen: blood. The J gene is TRBJ2-3, the V gene TRBV19; 9 bases align to TRBD1. This receptor was identified in a young man with Graves' hyperthyroidism. CDR3 coding DNA: TGTGCCAGTAGCTATGGACAGGGGACAGATACGCAGTATTTT. Protein product: CASSYGQGTDTQYF.